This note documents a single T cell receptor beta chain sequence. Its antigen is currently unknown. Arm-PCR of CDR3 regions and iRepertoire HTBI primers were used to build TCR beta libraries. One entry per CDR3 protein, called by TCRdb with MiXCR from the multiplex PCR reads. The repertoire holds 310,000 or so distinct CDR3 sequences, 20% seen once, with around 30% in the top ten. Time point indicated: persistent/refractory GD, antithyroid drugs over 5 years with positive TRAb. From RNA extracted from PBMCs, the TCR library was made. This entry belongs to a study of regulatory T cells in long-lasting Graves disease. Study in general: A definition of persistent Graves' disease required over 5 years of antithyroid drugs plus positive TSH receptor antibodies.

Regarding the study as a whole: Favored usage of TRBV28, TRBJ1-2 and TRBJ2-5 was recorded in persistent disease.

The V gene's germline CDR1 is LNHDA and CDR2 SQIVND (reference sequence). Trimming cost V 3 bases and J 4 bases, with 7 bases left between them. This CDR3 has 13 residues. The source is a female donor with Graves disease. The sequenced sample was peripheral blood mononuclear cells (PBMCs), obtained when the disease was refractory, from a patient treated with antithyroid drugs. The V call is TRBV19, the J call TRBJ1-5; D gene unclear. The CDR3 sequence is CASSMSRNQPQHF. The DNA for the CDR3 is TGTGCCAGTAGTATGTCCAGGAATCAGCCCCAGCATTTT.